The following is a TCR beta chain sequence with its context. The sample originates from a study of blood T cell repertoires in COVID-19. The overall study: Specimens from acute and convalescent COVID-19 originated in the United States, Italy and Spain.

Ages ranged from roughly 18 to 100 years, with residence in more than 20 US areas. Self-reported history from a screening survey and questionnaire set each donor's cohort. V dropped 4 bases and J dropped 5; count of bases not matched to a gene: 14. Germline assignment: CDR1 MNHEY and CDR2 SMNVEV (reference sequence). This CDR3 is built from 18 residues. Assay: immunoSEQ multiplex PCR; the TCRdb copy retains only in-frame clones and omits some. The table shows about 180,000 clones, with less than 90% occurring only once. The sample consisted of PBMCs or T cells enriched from blood (not recorded which). The J gene is TRBJ1-1, the V gene TRBV27; TRBD1 matches at 12 bases. The source is a human donor with acute COVID-19. The donor label of this sample is uncertain. The CDR3 region is CASSSYRGQGAGWTEAFF. The CDR3 nucleotides are TGTGCCAGCAGTTCCTACCGGGGACAGGGGGCGGGGTGGACTGAAGCTTTCTTT.